This T cell receptor beta chain was documented in a study of T cells in Graves' hyperthyroidism and ophthalmopathy. Among the patients, aged 18 to 65, hyperthyroidism was newly diagnosed and had lasted under 2 months. Clinical symptoms, serum thyroxine, TRAb, thyroid ultrasound and orbital computed tomography informed diagnoses. The blood sample dates from first hyperthyroidism diagnosis, preceding any ophthalmopathy symptoms. A word on this clonotype: Its antigen is still unknown.

Amplification of TCR beta CDR3 regions was performed using RNA transcripts as template. The HTBI set primed first-round TCR CDR3 RT-PCR. TCRdb re-called the multiplex PCR reads with MiXCR, one entry per CDR3 protein. The table lists almost 600,000 distinct CDR3 sequences, approximately 15% of them singletons. Findings of the study overall: The model predicted ophthalmopathy a median approximately six months before onset.

V was shortened by 6 bases and J by 7 bases, with 17 bases between the two germline ends. This CDR3 region has 14 residues. CDR1 is LNHDA and CDR2 is SQIVND in the germline V gene (reference sequence). The TCR originated in a woman in her twenties or thirties with Graves' hyperthyroidism that later progressed to Graves' ophthalmopathy. The specimen sequenced was blood. The chain is built from TRBV19 and TRBJ2-3; D perhaps matches TRBD2 (7 bases). CDR3 DNA: TGTGCCAGTAGGTGGGGCGGGGGACAAAATACGCAGTATTTT. Its translation is CASRWGGGQNTQYF.